This TCR beta chain originates from a study of blood T cell repertoires in COVID-19. Germline CDR1 is KGHSH and CDR2 is LQKENI. CDR3 size: 13 residues. V gave up 3 bases and J gave up 1 base, with 6 bases separating them. While infection was still active, Seattle patients were enrolled and then followed longitudinally. Clones were sequenced by immunoSEQ multiplex PCR, and TCRdb holds only the in-frame ones, with some missing. The repertoire has tens of thousands of clones, around 90% of them found once; the top ten carry approximately 0.49%. This chain joins TRBV18 and TRBJ1-1; unclear D gene. This TCR came from a man in his forties or fifties with COVID-19, enrolled during active disease. Specimen: peripheral blood. The CDR3 region is CASSPGGNTEAFF. CDR3 bases: TGTGCCAGCTCACCGGGAGGGAACACTGAAGCTTTCTTT.